A selection of T cell receptor beta chains follows, all from one sample in a study of cytomegalovirus exposure and HLA in healthy donors. The protocol was immunoSEQ multiplex PCR, while the TCRdb copy is restricted to in-frame clones and leaves out a portion. The sample records around 300,000 clones, roughly two thirds being singletons. The sequencing input was PBMCs. These receptors originate from a female donor in good health and CMV-seronegative. CDR3s include the opening cysteine and the closing phenylalanine or tryptophan. D genes are given only for firm matches. Only part of the rows carry a size: once, few, many, or a class if the clone is expanded.

cdr3_aa,cdr3_nt,clone_size,d_call,j_call,v_call
CATSTFPSYNEQFF,TGTGCCACCAGTACTTTCCCTTCCTACAATGAGCAGTTCTTC,-,-,TRBJ2-1,TRBV15
CASSLRQGKSYEQYF,TGTGCCAGCAGTTTACGGCAGGGCAAATCCTACGAGCAGTACTTC,-,-,TRBJ2-7,TRBV27
CASSGMTVNTEAFF,TGTGCCAGCAGCGGGATGACGGTTAACACTGAAGCTTTCTTT,-,-,TRBJ1-1,TRBV2
CASSEALQGGYTF,TGTGCCAGCAGTGAAGCGTTACAGGGTGGCTACACCTTC,-,-,TRBJ1-2,TRBV6-1
CASSPRPDRAETQYF,TGTGCCAGCTCACCACGTCCGGACAGGGCGGAGACCCAGTACTTC,-,TRBD1,TRBJ2-5,TRBV18
CASSQQGTIPNYGYTF,TGTGCCAGCTCACAACAGGGGACCATCCCTAACTATGGCTACACCTTC,-,TRBD1,TRBJ1-2,TRBV18
CSTVGGATIYGYTF,TGCAGCACTGTCGGGGGGGCGACCATCTATGGCTACACCTTC,-,-,TRBJ1-2,TRBV29-1
CASSMWRVDEKLFF,TGTGCCAGTAGTATGTGGAGGGTGGACGAAAAACTGTTTTTT,-,-,TRBJ1-4,TRBV19
CASSDPGVLANYGYTF,TGTGCCAGCAGTGACCCCGGGGTCCTCGCTAACTATGGCTACACCTTC,-,-,TRBJ1-2,TRBV25-1
CASKQGGLYEQYF,TGTGCCAGTAAACAGGGGGGTCTCTACGAGCAGTACTTC,-,TRBD1,TRBJ2-7,TRBV28
CASSPGLSYEQYF,TGTGCCAGCTCACCGGGACTATCCTACGAGCAGTACTTC,few,TRBD2,TRBJ2-7,TRBV18